The clone carrying this T cell receptor beta chain came up a few times. Other DNA sequences in the sample encode the same CDR3. The data are from a study of shared clonotypes between healthy human individuals. CDR1 is LNHDA and CDR2 is SQIVND in the germline V gene (reference sequence). CDR3 length equals 12 residues. Deletions cut 5 bases from V and 1 base from J, with 2 bases between. Assay execution proceeded at the deep level. Assay: immunoSEQ multiplex PCR; the TCRdb copy retains only in-frame clones and omits some. The table lists 2,500,000 or so clones, around nine tenths of them singletons. Healthy HIV-negative adults with no recent acute infections or vaccinations were recruited as donors.

The TCR originated in a man aged 18 to 29 in good health. This chain links TRBV19 with TRBJ2-2; D unclear. Sequencing used naive CD4+ T cells sorted from blood. Subset: CD45RA+ positively selected. In DNA, the CDR3 is TGTGCCAGTAGTCAGAACACCGGGGAGCTGTTTTTT. Encoded protein: CASSQNTGELFF. Together with reference TRBV19 and TRBJ2-2, the CDR3 gives the full variable domain: DGGITQSPKYLFRKEGQNVTLSCEQNLNHDAMYWYRQDPGQGLRLIYYSQIVNDFQKGDIAEGYSVSREKKESFPLTVTSAQKNPTAFYLCASSQNTGELFFGEGSRLTVL.